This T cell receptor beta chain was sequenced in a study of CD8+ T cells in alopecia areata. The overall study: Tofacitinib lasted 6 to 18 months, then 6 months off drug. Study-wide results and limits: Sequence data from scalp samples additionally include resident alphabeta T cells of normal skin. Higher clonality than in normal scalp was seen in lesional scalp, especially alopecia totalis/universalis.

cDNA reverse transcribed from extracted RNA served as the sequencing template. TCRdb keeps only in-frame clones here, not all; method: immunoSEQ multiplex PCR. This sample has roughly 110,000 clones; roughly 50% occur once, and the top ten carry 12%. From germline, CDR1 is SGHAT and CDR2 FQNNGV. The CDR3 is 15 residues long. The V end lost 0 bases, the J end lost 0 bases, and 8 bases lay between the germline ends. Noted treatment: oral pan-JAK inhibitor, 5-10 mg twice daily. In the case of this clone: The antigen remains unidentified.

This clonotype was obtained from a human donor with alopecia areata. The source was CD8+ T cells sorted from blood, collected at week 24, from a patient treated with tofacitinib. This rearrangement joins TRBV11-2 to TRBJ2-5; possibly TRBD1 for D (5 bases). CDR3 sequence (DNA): TGTGCCAGCAGCTTAGAGACAGCAAACCAAGAGACCCAGTACTTC. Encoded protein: CASSLETANQETQYF.